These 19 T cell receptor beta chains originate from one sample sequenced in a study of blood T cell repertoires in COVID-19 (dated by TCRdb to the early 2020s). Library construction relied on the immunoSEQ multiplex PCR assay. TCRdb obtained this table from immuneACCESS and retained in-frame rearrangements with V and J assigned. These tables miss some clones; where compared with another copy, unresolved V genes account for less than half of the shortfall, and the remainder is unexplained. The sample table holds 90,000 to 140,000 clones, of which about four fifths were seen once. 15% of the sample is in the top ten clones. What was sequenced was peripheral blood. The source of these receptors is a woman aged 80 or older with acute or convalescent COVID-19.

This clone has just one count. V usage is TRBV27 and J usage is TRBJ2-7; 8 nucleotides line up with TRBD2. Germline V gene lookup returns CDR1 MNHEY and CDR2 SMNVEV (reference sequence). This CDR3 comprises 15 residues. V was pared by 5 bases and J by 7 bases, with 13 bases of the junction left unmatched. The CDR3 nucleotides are TGTGCCAGCAGTGGGGGCAGCGGGAGTATTGAGGAGCAGTACTTC. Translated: CASSGGSGSIEEQYF.

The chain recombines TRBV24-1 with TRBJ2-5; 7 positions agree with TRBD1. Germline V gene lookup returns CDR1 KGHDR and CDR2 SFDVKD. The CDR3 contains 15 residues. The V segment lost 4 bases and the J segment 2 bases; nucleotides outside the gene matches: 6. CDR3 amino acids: CATSDIGTAQETQYF. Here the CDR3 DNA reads TGTGCCACCAGTGACATCGGGACAGCACAAGAGACCCAGTACTTC.

As DNA, the CDR3 is TGTGCCAGTAGTATATGGACTAGCGTCGGCGGGGAGCTGTTTTTT. It yields the protein CASSIWTSVGGELFF. The chain is built from TRBV19 and TRBJ2-2; 9 bases are shared with TRBD2. Germline CDR1 and CDR2: LNHDA and SQIVND (reference sequence). V lost 2 bases to trimming and J lost 7 bases; unmatched junction nucleotides: 5. The CDR3 extends over 15 amino acids.

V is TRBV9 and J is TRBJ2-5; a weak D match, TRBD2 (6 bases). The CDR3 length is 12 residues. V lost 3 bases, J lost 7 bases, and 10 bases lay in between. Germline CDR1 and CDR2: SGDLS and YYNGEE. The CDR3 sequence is CASSGLVGTQYF. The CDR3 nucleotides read TGTGCCAGCAGCGGACTAGTGGGGACCCAGTACTTC.

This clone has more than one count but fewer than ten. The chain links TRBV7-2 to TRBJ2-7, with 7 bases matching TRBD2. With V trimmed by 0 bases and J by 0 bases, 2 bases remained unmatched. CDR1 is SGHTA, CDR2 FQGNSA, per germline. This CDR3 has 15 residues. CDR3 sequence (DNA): TGTGCCAGCAGCTTAGCGGGAGGGGTCTCCTACGAGCAGTACGTC. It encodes CASSLAGGVSYEQYV.

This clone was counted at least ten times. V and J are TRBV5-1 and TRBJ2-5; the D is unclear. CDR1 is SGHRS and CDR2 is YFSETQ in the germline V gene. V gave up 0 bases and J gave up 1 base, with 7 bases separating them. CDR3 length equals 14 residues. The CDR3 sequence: CASSLVQSQETQYF. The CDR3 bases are TGCGCCAGCAGCTTGGTGCAGTCCCAAGAGACCCAGTACTTC. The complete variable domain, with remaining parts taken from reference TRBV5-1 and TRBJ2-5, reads KAGVTQTPRYLIKTRGQQVTLSCSPISGHRSVSWYQQTPGQGLQFLFEYFSETQRNKGNFPGRFSGRQFSNSRSEMNVSTLELGDSALYLCASSLVQSQETQYFGPGTRLLVL.

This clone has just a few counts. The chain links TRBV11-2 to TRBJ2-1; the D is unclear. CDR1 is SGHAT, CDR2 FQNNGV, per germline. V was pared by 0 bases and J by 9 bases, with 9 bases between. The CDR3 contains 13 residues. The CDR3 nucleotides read TGTGCCAGCAGCTTAGATATATTCAGTGAGCAGTTCTTC. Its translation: CASSLDIFSEQFF.

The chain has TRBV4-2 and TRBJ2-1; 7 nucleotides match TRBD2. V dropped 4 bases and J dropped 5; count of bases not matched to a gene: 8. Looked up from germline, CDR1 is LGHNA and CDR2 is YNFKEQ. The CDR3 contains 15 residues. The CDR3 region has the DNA TGTGCCAGCAGCCTCCGCGGGAGTGGGGACAATGAGCAGTTCTTC. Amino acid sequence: CASSLRGSGDNEQFF.

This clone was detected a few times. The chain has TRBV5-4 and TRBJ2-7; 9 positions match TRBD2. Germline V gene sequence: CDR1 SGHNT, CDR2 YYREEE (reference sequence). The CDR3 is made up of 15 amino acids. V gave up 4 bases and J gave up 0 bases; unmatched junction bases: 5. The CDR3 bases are TGTGCCAGCAGCGACGGGACTAGCTACTCCTACGAGCAGTACTTC. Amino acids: CASSDGTSYSYEQYF.

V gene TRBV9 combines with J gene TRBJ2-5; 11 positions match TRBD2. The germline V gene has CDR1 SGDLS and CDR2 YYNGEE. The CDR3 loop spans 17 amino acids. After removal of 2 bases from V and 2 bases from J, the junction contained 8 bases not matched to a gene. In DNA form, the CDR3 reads TGTGCCAGCAGCGTTGCCTCAATAGCGGGAGGGCAAGAGACCCAGTACTTC. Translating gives CASSVASIAGGQETQYF. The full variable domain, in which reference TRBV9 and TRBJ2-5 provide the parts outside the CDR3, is DSGVTQTPKHLITATGQRVTLRCSPRSGDLSVYWYQQSLDQGLQFLIQYYNGEERAKGNILERFSAQQFPDLHSELNLSSLELGDSALYFCASSVASIAGGQETQYFGPGTRLLVL.

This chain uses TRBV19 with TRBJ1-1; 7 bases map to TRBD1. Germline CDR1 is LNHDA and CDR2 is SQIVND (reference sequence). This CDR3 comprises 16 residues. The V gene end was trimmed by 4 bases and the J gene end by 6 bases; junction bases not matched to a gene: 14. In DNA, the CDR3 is TGTGCCAGTAGTAAAACCCCACCGGGGACAGCGCCTGAAGCTTTCTTT. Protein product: CASSKTPPGTAPEAFF. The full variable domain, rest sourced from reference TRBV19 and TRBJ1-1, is DGGITQSPKYLFRKEGQNVTLSCEQNLNHDAMYWYRQDPGQGLRLIYYSQIVNDFQKGDIAEGYSVSREKKESFPLTVTSAQKNPTAFYLCASSKTPPGTAPEAFFGQGTRLTVV.

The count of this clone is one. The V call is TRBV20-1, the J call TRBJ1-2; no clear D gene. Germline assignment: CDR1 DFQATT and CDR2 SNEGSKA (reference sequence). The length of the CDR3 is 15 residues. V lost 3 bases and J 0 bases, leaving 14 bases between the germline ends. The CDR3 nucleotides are TGCAGTGCTAGTCTGGGCCCCCAAGCTAACTATGGCTACACCTTC. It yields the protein CSASLGPQANYGYTF.

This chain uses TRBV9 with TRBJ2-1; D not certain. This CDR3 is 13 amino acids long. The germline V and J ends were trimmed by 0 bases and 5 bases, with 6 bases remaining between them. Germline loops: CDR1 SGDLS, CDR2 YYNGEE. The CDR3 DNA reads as TGTGCCAGCAGCGTAGTCCCTAACAATGAGCAGTTCTTC. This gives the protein CASSVVPNNEQFF.

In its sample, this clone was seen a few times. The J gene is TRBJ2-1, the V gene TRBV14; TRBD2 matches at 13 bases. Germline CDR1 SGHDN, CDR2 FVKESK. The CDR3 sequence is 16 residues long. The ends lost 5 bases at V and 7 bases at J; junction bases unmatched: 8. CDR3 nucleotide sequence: TGTGCCAGCAGCTCCCTAGGGGGACTAGCGGGAAATGAGCAGTTCTTC. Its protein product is CASSSLGGLAGNEQFF. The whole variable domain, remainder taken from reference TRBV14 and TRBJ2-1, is EAGVTQFPSHSVIEKGQTVTLRCDPISGHDNLYWYRRVMGKEIKFLLHFVKESKQDESGMPNNRFLAERTGGTYSTLKVQPAELEDSGVYFCASSSLGGLAGNEQFFGPGTRLTVL.

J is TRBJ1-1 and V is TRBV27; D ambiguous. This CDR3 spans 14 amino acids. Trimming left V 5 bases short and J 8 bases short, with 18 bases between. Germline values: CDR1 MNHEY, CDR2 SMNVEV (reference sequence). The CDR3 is CASSGFPQRVEAFF. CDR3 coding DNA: TGTGCCAGCAGTGGGTTCCCCCAGAGGGTGGAAGCTTTCTTT.

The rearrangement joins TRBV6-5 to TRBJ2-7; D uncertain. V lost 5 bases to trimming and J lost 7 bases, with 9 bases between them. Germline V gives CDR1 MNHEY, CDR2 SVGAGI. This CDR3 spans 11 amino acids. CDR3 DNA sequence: TGTGCCAGCAGTACTCGGAGAGAGCAGTACGTC. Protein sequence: CASSTRREQYV.

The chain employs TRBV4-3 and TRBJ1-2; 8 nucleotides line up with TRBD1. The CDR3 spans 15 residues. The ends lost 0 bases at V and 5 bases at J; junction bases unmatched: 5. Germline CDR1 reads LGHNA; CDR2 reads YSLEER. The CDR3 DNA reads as TGCGCCAGCAGCCAAGAGGGCAGGGGGCAGTATGGCTACACCTTC. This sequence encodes CASSQEGRGQYGYTF.

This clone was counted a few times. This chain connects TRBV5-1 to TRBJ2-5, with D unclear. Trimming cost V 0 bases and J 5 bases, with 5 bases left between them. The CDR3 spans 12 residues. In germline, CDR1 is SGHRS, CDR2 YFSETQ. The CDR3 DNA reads TGCGCCAGCAGCTTGGGGCAGGAGACCCAGTACTTC. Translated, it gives CASSLGQETQYF.

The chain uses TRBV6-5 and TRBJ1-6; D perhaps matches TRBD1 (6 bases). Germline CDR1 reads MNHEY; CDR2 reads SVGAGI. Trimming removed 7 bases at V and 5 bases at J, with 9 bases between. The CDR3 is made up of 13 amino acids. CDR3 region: CASKQGNNSPLHF. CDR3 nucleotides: TGTGCCAGCAAACAGGGAAATAATTCACCCCTCCACTTT.